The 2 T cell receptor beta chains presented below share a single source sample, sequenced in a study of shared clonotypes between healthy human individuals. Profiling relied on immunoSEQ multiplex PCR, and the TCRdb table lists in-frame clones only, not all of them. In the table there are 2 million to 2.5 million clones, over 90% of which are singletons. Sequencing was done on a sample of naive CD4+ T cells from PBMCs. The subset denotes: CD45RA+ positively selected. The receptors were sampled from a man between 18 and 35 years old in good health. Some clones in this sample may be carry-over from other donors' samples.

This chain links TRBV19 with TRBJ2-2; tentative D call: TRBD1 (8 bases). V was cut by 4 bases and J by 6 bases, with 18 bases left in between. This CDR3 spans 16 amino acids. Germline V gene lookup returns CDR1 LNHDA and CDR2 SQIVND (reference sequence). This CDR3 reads CASSNDRGGGPGELFF. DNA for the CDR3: TGTGCCAGTAGTAACGACAGGGGCGGGGGCCCCGGGGAGCTGTTTTTT.

CDR3 region: CASTKQGANEQFF. The CDR3 nucleotides read TGTGCCAGTACAAAACAGGGGGCAAATGAGCAGTTCTTC. The gene calls are TRBV19 and TRBJ2-1; 9 positions match TRBD1. The length of the CDR3 is 13 residues. From germline, CDR1 is LNHDA and CDR2 SQIVND (reference sequence). V lost 7 bases and J lost 7; bases outside the gene matches: 5.